This TCR beta chain stems from a study of cytomegalovirus exposure and HLA in healthy donors. Across the study: Earlier results showed almost 120 million unique TCR beta sequences derived from about 179 million T cells. Unique TCRs numbering roughly 80 million, obtained from HLA-typed donors, made up an early data release. General study points: Roughly even sequencing depth across donors was the assumption behind the presence/absence analyses.

The CDR3 loop spans 14 amino acids. In germline, CDR1 is MNHNS, CDR2 SASEGT. Trimming shortened V by 7 bases and J by 5 bases, and 17 bases separated the two germline ends. The PCR contained 60 Vbeta and 13 Jbeta primers. Sequenced by immunoSEQ multiplex PCR; TCRdb stores in-frame clones only, minus some. The table shows about 110,000 clones, with just under 70% occurring only once. To note about this clone: Its antigen remains unknown.

The receptor comes from a woman in her seventies in good health and CMV-seropositive. The sample taken for sequencing was PBMCs. The chain links TRBV6-1 to TRBJ1-2; no clear D gene. CDR3 in DNA: TGTGCCAGCACCCGGAGTGCCACCCTTTATGGCTACACCTTC. Translated: CASTRSATLYGYTF.